This T cell receptor (beta chain) was sequenced in a study of Ad26.COV2.S vaccination and SARS-CoV-2 variants. Overall study context: COV1001, an Ad26.COV2.S trial, supplied this vaccine-arm donor.

Stated treatment: roughly 19 received Ad26.COV2.S at low or high dose, single or two shots; 5 received placebo; per-sample allocation not given. Vaccine and placebo recipients were sampled on day 63 after the first injection. Worth noting for this clone: As yet, its antigen is unknown.

Overall study results and limits: Substantial post-vaccination breadth of spike-specific CD8+ and CD4+ T cell responses was reported. Individuals receiving vaccine had higher spike-specific TCR breadth than placebo recipients did.

Here immunoSEQ multiplex PCR was the method, and the copy in TCRdb shows in-frame clones only, minus some. Of hundreds of thousands of clones listed, roughly 90% are singletons. This CDR3 spans 16 amino acids. J was trimmed by 4 bases and V by 4 bases; bases with no gene match: 9. Germline lookup yields CDR1 SGHDT and CDR2 YYEEEE. The rearrangement links TRBV5-6 to TRBJ2-7, with 12 positions matching TRBD2. This clonotype was sampled from a person between 18 and 60 years old who received the Ad26.COV2.S COVID-19 vaccine or a placebo. This specimen was peripheral blood, taken in a trial of Ad26.COV2.S vaccine versus placebo. As DNA, the CDR3 is TGTGCCAGCAGCCCCCATCCTAGCGGGAGGGCGTACGAGCAGTACTTC. Translated: CASSPHPSGRAYEQYF.